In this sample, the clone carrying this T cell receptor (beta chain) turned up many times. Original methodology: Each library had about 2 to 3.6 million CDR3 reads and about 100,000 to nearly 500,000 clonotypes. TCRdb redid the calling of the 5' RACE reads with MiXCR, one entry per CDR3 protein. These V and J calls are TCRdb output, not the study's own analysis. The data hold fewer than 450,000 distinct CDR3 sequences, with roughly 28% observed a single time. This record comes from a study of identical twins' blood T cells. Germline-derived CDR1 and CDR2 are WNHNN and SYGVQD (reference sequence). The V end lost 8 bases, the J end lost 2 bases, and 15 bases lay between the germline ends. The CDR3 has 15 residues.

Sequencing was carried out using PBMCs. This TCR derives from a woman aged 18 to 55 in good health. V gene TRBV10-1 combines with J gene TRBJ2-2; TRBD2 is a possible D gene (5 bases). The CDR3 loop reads CASGTGIPNTGELFF. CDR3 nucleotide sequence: TGCGCCAGCGGAACCGGGATCCCAAACACCGGGGAGCTGTTTTTT.